These T cell receptor beta chains were read from a single sample in a study of T cell responses to AZD1222 COVID-19 vaccine. TCRdb's table, derived via immunoSEQ multiplex PCR, lists solely in-frame clones and lacks some. The table includes roughly 100,000 clones, 90% detected once. The sequenced sample was peripheral blood, obtained on day 0 of AZD1222 vaccination. The receptor source for this set is an adult in good health. The CDR3 runs from the conserved cysteine through the conserved F or W. The D gene is left open where the match is weak. The size of a clone is reported for some rows only, either as once, few or many, or as a class for expanded clones.

j_gene: TRBJ2-1
v_gene: TRBV4-1
abundance: once
d_gene: .
CDR3aa: CASSQDRARSHYNEQFF
CDR3nt: TGCGCCAGCAGCCAAGATCGTGCCAGGAGTCACTACAATGAGCAGTTCTTC

j_gene: TRBJ2-7
v_gene: TRBV27
abundance: .
d_gene: .
CDR3aa: CASSLTPSYEQYF
CDR3nt: TGTGCCAGCAGTCTCACCCCATCCTACGAGCAGTACTTC

j_gene: TRBJ2-7
v_gene: TRBV2
abundance: .
d_gene: TRBD1
CDR3aa: CASSADRGLGEQYF
CDR3nt: TGTGCCAGCAGTGCGGACAGGGGGCTGGGAGAGCAGTACTTC

j_gene: TRBJ1-1
v_gene: TRBV30
abundance: .
d_gene: .
CDR3aa: CAWSLGAEAFF
CDR3nt: TGTGCCTGGAGTCTAGGCGCTGAAGCTTTCTTT

j_gene: TRBJ2-5
v_gene: TRBV19
abundance: once
d_gene: TRBD1
CDR3aa: CASSKTGLGETQYF
CDR3nt: TGTGCCAGTAGTAAGACAGGGCTCGGGGAGACCCAGTACTTC

j_gene: TRBJ1-1
v_gene: TRBV19
abundance: .
d_gene: .
CDR3aa: CASSWGMYTEAFF
CDR3nt: TGTGCCAGTAGTTGGGGGATGTACACTGAAGCTTTCTTT

j_gene: TRBJ2-7
v_gene: TRBV11-2
abundance: .
d_gene: .
CDR3aa: CASSPKPLGPYEQYF
CDR3nt: TGTGCCAGCAGCCCCAAACCCCTGGGACCTTACGAGCAGTACTTC

j_gene: TRBJ2-5
v_gene: TRBV20-1
abundance: .
d_gene: .
CDR3aa: CSASGRGVETQYF
CDR3nt: TGCAGTGCTAGTGGGCGGGGAGTAGAGACCCAGTACTTC

j_gene: TRBJ2-6
v_gene: TRBV28
abundance: .
d_gene: .
CDR3aa: CASSPVMGIGGANVLTF
CDR3nt: TGTGCCAGCAGTCCAGTTATGGGGATTGGTGGGGCCAACGTCCTGACTTTC

j_gene: TRBJ1-1
v_gene: TRBV10-3
abundance: .
d_gene: .
CDR3aa: CAISAHRDAEAFF
CDR3nt: TGTGCCATCAGTGCCCATAGGGACGCGGAAGCTTTCTTT

j_gene: TRBJ2-1
v_gene: TRBV5-1
abundance: .
d_gene: TRBD2
CDR3aa: CASSFRTSGGNEQFF
CDR3nt: TGCGCCAGCAGCTTTAGGACTAGCGGGGGTAATGAGCAGTTCTTC

j_gene: TRBJ2-7
v_gene: TRBV28
abundance: .
d_gene: TRBD1
CDR3aa: CASSTPGTGLPYEQYF
CDR3nt: TGTGCCAGCAGTACCCCAGGGACAGGGTTACCCTACGAGCAGTACTTC

j_gene: TRBJ1-6
v_gene: TRBV28
abundance: .
d_gene: .
CDR3aa: CASAREPSPLHF
CDR3nt: TGTGCCAGCGCCAGGGAACCTTCACCCCTCCACTTT

j_gene: TRBJ2-2
v_gene: TRBV7-6
abundance: .
d_gene: TRBD2
CDR3aa: CASSLLGGDNTGELFF
CDR3nt: TGTGCCAGCAGCTTACTCGGGGGGGATAACACCGGGGAGCTGTTTTTT

j_gene: TRBJ2-7
v_gene: TRBV28
abundance: .
d_gene: .
CDR3aa: CASRYGRGRLMDEQYF
CDR3nt: TGTGCCAGCAGATACGGGAGGGGGCGGTTGATGGACGAGCAGTACTTC

j_gene: TRBJ2-7
v_gene: TRBV7-9
abundance: .
d_gene: TRBD1
CDR3aa: CASSRRDRTYEQYF
CDR3nt: TGTGCCAGCAGCAGACGGGACAGGACCTACGAGCAGTACTTC

j_gene: TRBJ2-7
v_gene: TRBV6-5
abundance: .
d_gene: .
CDR3aa: CASRAGWAAYF
CDR3nt: TGTGCCAGCAGGGCGGGGTGGGCGGCGTACTTC

j_gene: TRBJ1-6
v_gene: TRBV18
abundance: .
d_gene: .
CDR3aa: CASSRSEDSPLHF
CDR3nt: TGTGCCAGCTCACGATCTGAGGATTCACCCCTCCACTTT